The rows below give T cell receptor beta chains drawn from one sample of a study of a mutant IDH1 vaccine in newly diagnosed glioma. The antigens of these receptors remain unknown. Produced via immunoSEQ multiplex PCR; TCRdb's table is partial and in-frame only. The sample includes 20,000 to 30,000 clones, roughly 80% of them seen just once. The sequenced sample was PBMCs, obtained from a glioma patient whose treatment included an IDH1 peptide vaccine. The receptors were gathered from a man under 40 with glioma. Each CDR3 is given with its conserved first and last residue. The D gene is left open where the match is weak. A clone size is listed for some rows: how often the clone was seen (once, few, many), or a class if it is expanded.

v_call	j_call	d_call	clone_size	cdr3_nt	cdr3_aa
TRBV18	TRBJ1-1	TRBD1	.	TGTGCCAGCCGACAGGGAGAGAACACTGAAGCTTTCTTT	CASRQGENTEAFF
TRBV29-1	TRBJ2-7	.	few	TGCAGCGTTGAATTGCCTCGGTCCTACGAGCAGTACTTC	CSVELPRSYEQYF
TRBV2	TRBJ2-7	.	.	TGTGCCAGCACCCCTTCGACGGGGGCCCTACGGGATTACGAGCAGTACTTC	CASTPSTGALRDYEQYF
TRBV19	TRBJ1-5	TRBD1	once	TGTGCCAGTAGTATAATGGACAGGGGGCAGGGTCAGCCCCAGCATTTT	CASSIMDRGQGQPQHF
TRBV5-1	TRBJ2-5	TRBD2	.	TGCGCCAGCAGCCCTTTTTTGACTAGCGGGGTAGAGGAGACCCAGTACTTC	CASSPFLTSGVEETQYF
TRBV5-6	TRBJ1-4	.	.	TGTGCCAGCAGCTTGGGGAACGGTGAAAAACTGTTTTTT	CASSLGNGEKLFF
TRBV5-4	TRBJ1-2	TRBD1	.	TGTGCCAGCAGCGAAGACAGGGCCATTTACTATGGCTACACCTTC	CASSEDRAIYYGYTF
TRBV2	TRBJ1-3	.	.	TGTGCCAGCAGTCCTCAACCGGTGGGACAAAGCTCTGGAAACACCATATATTTT	CASSPQPVGQSSGNTIYF
TRBV6-4	TRBJ1-5	TRBD1	.	TGTGCCAGCAGTCACCCGGGACAGCATAGCAATCAGCCCCAGCATTTT	CASSHPGQHSNQPQHF
TRBV5-4	TRBJ2-1	TRBD2	.	TGTGCCAGCAGCTTAGCGGGAGGGACCTACAATGAGCAGTTCTTC	CASSLAGGTYNEQFF
TRBV7-2	TRBJ1-4	TRBD1	.	TGTGCCAGCAGCCCCGAACCGGGACAGGCGAATGAAAAACTGTTTTTT	CASSPEPGQANEKLFF
TRBV11-2	TRBJ1-4	TRBD1	few	TGTGCCAGCAGCCCCTGGGACAGTACTAATGAAAAACTGTTTTTT	CASSPWDSTNEKLFF
TRBV5-1	TRBJ1-3	.	.	TGCGCCAGCAGCTTGGAGCCCAGCTCTGGAAACACCATATATTTT	CASSLEPSSGNTIYF
TRBV4-1	TRBJ1-2	.	once	TGCGCCAGCAGCCAAGATCCGGCAGGAGGTAACTATGGCTACACCTTC	CASSQDPAGGNYGYTF
TRBV6-5	TRBJ2-7	.	.	TGTGCCAGCAGTTACGCGTTTTCAGGGGACAAGCAGTACTTC	CASSYAFSGDKQYF
TRBV6-1	TRBJ2-3	.	.	TGTGCCAGCAGCTGGACAGAGTCTAGCACAGATACGCAGTATTTT	CASSWTESSTDTQYF
TRBV10-3	TRBJ2-7	TRBD1	.	TGTGCCATCAGTGAGTCGACGGACAGGACCTACGAGCAGTACTTC	CAISESTDRTYEQYF
TRBV11-2	TRBJ2-1	TRBD2	.	TGTGCCAGCAGCCAAGTCCTAGCGGGTTCCGATGAGCAGTTCTTC	CASSQVLAGSDEQFF
TRBV29-1	TRBJ1-1	.	few	TGCAGCGTCAGGCAGACTGAAGCTTTCTTT	CSVRQTEAFF
TRBV30	TRBJ2-7	TRBD2	.	TGTGCCTGGAGTGTACGGGTTTTAGCGGGATTCTCCTACGAGCAGTACTTC	CAWSVRVLAGFSYEQYF
TRBV15	TRBJ2-1	TRBD1	.	TGTGCCACCAGCAACAGACAGGGGGGGAATGAGCAGTTCTTC	CATSNRQGGNEQFF
TRBV5-5	TRBJ2-2	TRBD1	once	TGTGCCAGCAGCGGGACAGCCACCGGGGAGCTGTTTTTT	CASSGTATGELFF
TRBV18	TRBJ1-1	TRBD1	.	TGTGCCAGCTCACCCCTCCGGGACAGGGCCCCAGAAGCTTTCTTT	CASSPLRDRAPEAFF
TRBV4-1	TRBJ1-1	.	few	TGCGCCAGCAGCCAAGATGGCGCAGGGTGGGACACTGAAGCTTTCTTT	CASSQDGAGWDTEAFF
TRBV27	TRBJ2-1	TRBD2	.	TGTGCCAGCAGTTCGGGACTAGCGGGAGTAGGTGAGCAGTTCTTC	CASSSGLAGVGEQFF
TRBV30	TRBJ2-3	TRBD2	.	TGTGCCTGGAGTGTAGCGGGAGGAACAGATACGCAGTATTTT	CAWSVAGGTDTQYF
TRBV14	TRBJ1-2	.	.	TGTGCCAGCAGCCCCTCGGGGTTGAACTATGGCTACACCTTC	CASSPSGLNYGYTF
TRBV19	TRBJ1-5	.	.	TGTGCCAGTAGTAAACGGCATGGAGGTAGCAATCAGCCCCAGCATTTT	CASSKRHGGSNQPQHF
TRBV6-1	TRBJ1-1	TRBD1	.	TGTGCCAGCAGTGAGCAGGACAGGTTTGAAGCTTTCTTT	CASSEQDRFEAFF
TRBV21-1	TRBJ2-7	.	large	TGTGCCAGTTCAAAACAGGGTCTAGGCGAGCAGTACTTC	CASSKQGLGEQYF
TRBV2	TRBJ1-2	TRBD1	.	TGTGCCAGCAGTTCCAGCCCCGGGACAGTTGCCTATGGCTACACCTTC	CASSSSPGTVAYGYTF
TRBV11-1	TRBJ1-1	.	once	TGTGCCAGCAGCTACCGGCCCGGGAACACTGAAGCTTTCTTT	CASSYRPGNTEAFF
TRBV28	TRBJ1-1	.	few	TGTGCCAGCAGTTCACGGCAGACAGTCATGAACACTGAAGCTTTCTTT	CASSSRQTVMNTEAFF
TRBV19	TRBJ1-1	.	.	TGTGTCTCTGTCCCCGGGCCGGTGAACACTGAAGCTTTCTTT	CVSVPGPVNTEAFF
TRBV5-4	TRBJ2-3	.	.	TGTGCCAGCAGCTGGGCGACGGGGGGCCTAACAGATACGCAGTATTTT	CASSWATGGLTDTQYF
TRBV18	TRBJ2-7	TRBD1	.	TGTGCCAGCTCACCTACCCCCGGGACAGGTGGCAGCCCCTACGAGCAGTACTTC	CASSPTPGTGGSPYEQYF
TRBV30	TRBJ1-3	.	once	TGTGCCTGGAGGGAAGGGGGACTCTCTGGAAACACCATATATTTT	CAWREGGLSGNTIYF
TRBV11-2	TRBJ2-7	.	.	TGTGCCAGCAGCTTAGGGCTTGTAGGCTCCTACGAGCAGTACTTC	CASSLGLVGSYEQYF
TRBV27	TRBJ2-1	TRBD1	.	TGTGCCAGCGGAGAGACAGGGTTCGCCAATGAGCAGTTCTTC	CASGETGFANEQFF
TRBV25-1	TRBJ2-7	.	.	TGTGCCAGCAGTGAGGGCAGGCTGATTCAGTACTTC	CASSEGRLIQYF
TRBV30	TRBJ1-2	.	.	TGTGCCTGGCGAATCGGGATTTATGGCTACACCTTC	CAWRIGIYGYTF
TRBV7-9	TRBJ1-2	TRBD1	.	TGTGCCAGCAGCCAAGTAGGGGGCGCCCAACCTAAGTATGGCTACACCTTC	CASSQVGGAQPKYGYTF